This T cell receptor beta chain emerged from a study of sequential checkpoint blockade in melanoma. The wider study: First-line arms were nivolumab then ipilimumab, or the reverse, randomized 1:1.

The CDR3 is 15 residues long. Losses at the gene ends were 3 bases for V and 4 bases for J; bases not matched to a gene: 3. Germline loops: CDR1 SGDLS, CDR2 YYNGEE. Measured with immunoSEQ multiplex PCR; TCRdb has only the in-frame clones, and not every one. Of approximately 37,000 clones listed, approximately 84% were seen once; the top ten hold less than 7%. The treatment denotes: randomized to nivolumab then ipilimumab (arm A) or the reverse (arm B). Sorted cells were live CD3+CD8+, lacking CD19 and CD56, from PBMCs. In regard to this clone: The same CDR3 can be traced to other DNA sequences in this sample.

V gene TRBV9 combines with J gene TRBJ2-1; TRBD2 matches at 11 bases. Here the sequenced sample was CD8+ T cells sorted from blood (inferred from file names), taken from a patient given nivolumab and ipilimumab in sequence. The receptor was derived from a human donor with melanoma. CDR3 region: CASSASGRPYNEQFF. In nucleotides, the CDR3 is TGTGCCAGCAGCGCTAGCGGGAGGCCTTACAATGAGCAGTTCTTC. The full variable domain, completed using reference TRBV9 and TRBJ2-1, is DSGVTQTPKHLITATGQRVTLRCSPRSGDLSVYWYQQSLDQGLQFLIQYYNGEERAKGNILERFSAQQFPDLHSELNLSSLELGDSALYFCASSASGRPYNEQFFGPGTRLTVL.